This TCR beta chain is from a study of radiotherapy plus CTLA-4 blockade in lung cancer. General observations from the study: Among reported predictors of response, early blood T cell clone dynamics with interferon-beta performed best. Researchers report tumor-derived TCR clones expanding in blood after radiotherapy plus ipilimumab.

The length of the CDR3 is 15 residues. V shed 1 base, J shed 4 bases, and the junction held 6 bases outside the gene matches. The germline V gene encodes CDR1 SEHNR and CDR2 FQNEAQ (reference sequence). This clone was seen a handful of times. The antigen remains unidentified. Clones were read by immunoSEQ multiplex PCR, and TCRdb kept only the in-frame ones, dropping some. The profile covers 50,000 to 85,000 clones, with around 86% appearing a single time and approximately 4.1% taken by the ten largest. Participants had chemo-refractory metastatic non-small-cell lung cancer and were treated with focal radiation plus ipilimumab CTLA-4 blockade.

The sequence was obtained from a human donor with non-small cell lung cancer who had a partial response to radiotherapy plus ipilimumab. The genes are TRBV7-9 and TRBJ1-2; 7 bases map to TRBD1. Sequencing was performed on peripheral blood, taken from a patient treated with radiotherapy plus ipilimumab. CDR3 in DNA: TGTGCCAGCAGCTTAGTTGGGGCAGGGGGCTATGGCTACACCTTC. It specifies CASSLVGAGGYGYTF.